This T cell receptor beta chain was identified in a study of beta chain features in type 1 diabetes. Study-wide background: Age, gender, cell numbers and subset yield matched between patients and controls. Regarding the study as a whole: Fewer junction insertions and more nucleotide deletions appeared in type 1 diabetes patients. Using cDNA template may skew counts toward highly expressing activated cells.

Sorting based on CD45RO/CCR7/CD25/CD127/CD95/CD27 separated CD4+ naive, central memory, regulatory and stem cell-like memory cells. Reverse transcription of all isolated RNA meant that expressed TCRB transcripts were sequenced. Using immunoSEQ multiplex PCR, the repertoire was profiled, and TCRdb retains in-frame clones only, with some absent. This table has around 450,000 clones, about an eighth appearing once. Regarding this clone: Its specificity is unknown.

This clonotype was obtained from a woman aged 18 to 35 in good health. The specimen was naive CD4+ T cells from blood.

The DNA for the CDR3 is TGTGCCAGCAGCGCTCGAGGGCCCGGGACAAGGGAGACCCAGTACTTC. Its translation: CASSARGPGTRETQYF. The V gene is TRBV7-2, the J gene TRBJ2-5, with a tentative D call TRBD1 (6 bases). CDR1 and CDR2 from the germline V gene are SGHTA and FQGNSA. This CDR3 is 16 amino acids long. V gave up 5 bases and J gave up 5 bases, with 21 bases separating them.